The following is a T cell receptor beta chain sequence with its context. The antigen is unknown. The CDR3 spans 15 residues. V was shortened by 5 bases and J by 2 bases, with 15 bases between the two germline ends. Looked up from germline, CDR1 is SNHLY and CDR2 is FYNNEI. The sample is drawn from a study of Graves' ophthalmopathy and Graves' hyperthyroidism. Study-wide points: Researchers report that a 13-signature model separated ophthalmopathy from stable hyperthyroidism, posting 87.88% sensitivity and 81.08% specificity. In blood, most expanded thyroid clonotypes above 0.001 frequency were also detected.

RNA transcripts were the source from which TCR beta CDR3 regions were amplified. HTBI primers primed a first-round RT-PCR, and a second-round multiplex PCR followed. A single record per CDR3 protein comes from TCRdb applying MiXCR to the multiplex PCR reads. Of about 700,000 distinct CDR3 sequences in the sample, around 40% are singletons; the top ten hold about 40%. Patients were left out if they had other autoimmune diseases, uncontrolled infections, pregnancy or lactation. PBMCs originated in around 11 ml of fresh peripheral blood. The source material was peripheral blood. The chain couples TRBV2 to TRBJ2-5; D is undetermined. The receptor was derived from an adult man with Graves' ophthalmopathy. This CDR3 reads CASSLGSTHQETQYF. The CDR3 nucleotides are TGTGCCAGCAGTTTAGGGTCAACCCATCAAGAGACCCAGTACTTC.